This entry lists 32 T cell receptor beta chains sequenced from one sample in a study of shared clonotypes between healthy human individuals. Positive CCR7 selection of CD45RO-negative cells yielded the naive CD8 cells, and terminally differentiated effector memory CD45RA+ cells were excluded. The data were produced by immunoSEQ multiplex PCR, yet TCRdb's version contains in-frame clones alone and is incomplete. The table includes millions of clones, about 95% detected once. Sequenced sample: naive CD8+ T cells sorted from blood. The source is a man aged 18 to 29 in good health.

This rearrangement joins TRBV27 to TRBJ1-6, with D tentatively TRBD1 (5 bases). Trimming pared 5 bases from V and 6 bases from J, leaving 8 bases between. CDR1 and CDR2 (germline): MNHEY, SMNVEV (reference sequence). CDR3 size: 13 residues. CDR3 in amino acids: CASSGGGNSPLHF. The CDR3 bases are TGTGCCAGCAGTGGGGGGGGTAATTCACCCCTCCACTTT.

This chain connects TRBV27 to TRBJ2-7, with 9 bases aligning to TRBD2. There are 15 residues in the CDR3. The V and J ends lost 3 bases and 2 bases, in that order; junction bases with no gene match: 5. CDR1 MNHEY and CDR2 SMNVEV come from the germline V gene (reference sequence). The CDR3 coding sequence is TGTGCCAGCAGTTTCTTGCGGGGGGGCCCCTACGAGCAGTACTTC. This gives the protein CASSFLRGGPYEQYF.

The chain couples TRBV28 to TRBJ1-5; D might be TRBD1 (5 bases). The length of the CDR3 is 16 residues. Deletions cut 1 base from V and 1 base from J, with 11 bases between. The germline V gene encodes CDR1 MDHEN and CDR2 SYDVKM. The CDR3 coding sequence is TGTGCCAGCAGTTTATCCCCGGGGGGAAGCAATCAGCCCCAGCATTTT. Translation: CASSLSPGGSNQPQHF.

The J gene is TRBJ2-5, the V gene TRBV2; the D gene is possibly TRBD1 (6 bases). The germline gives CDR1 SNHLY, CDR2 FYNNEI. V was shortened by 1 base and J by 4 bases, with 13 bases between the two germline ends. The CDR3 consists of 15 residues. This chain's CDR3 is CASSEVVGGRETQYF. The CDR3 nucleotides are TGTGCCAGCAGTGAAGTGGTTGGGGGCCGAGAGACCCAGTACTTC.

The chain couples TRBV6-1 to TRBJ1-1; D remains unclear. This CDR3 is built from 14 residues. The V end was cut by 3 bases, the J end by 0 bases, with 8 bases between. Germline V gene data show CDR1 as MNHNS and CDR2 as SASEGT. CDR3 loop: CASSDAPLNTEAFF. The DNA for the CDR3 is TGTGCCAGCAGTGATGCACCCCTGAACACTGAAGCTTTCTTT.

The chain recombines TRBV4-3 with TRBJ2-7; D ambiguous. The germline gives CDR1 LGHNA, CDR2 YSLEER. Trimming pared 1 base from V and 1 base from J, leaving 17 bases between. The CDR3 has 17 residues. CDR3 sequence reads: CASSQVLEGLKSYEQYF. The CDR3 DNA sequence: TGCGCCAGCAGCCAAGTATTGGAAGGGCTCAAATCCTACGAGCAGTACTTC.

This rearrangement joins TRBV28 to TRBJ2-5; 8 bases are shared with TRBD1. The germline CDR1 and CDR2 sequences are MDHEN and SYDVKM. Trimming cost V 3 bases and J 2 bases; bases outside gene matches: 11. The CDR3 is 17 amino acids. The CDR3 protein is CASSFSGQASSQETQYF. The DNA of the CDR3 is TGTGCCAGCAGTTTCTCGGGACAGGCAAGTAGTCAAGAGACCCAGTACTTC.

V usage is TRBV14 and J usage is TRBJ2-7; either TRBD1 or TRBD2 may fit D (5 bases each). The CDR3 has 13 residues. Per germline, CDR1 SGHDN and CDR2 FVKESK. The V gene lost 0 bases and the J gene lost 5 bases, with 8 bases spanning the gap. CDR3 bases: TGTGCCAGCAGCCAAGATGTGGGGGACGAGCAGTACTTC. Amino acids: CASSQDVGDEQYF.

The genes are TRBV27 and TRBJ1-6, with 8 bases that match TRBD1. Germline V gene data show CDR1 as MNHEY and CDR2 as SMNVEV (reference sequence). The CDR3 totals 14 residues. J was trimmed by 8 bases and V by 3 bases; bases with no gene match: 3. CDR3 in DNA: TGTGCCAGCAGTTTTGGACAGGGCTATTCACCCCTCCACTTT. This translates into CASSFGQGYSPLHF.

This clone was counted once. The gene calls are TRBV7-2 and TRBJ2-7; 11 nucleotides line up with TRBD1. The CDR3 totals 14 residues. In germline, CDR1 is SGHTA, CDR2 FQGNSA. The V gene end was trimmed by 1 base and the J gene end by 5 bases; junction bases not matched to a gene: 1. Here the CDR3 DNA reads TGTGCCAGCAGCTTAGGGGACAGGGGGGACGAGCAGTACTTC. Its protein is CASSLGDRGDEQYF.

The CDR3 nucleotides are TGTGCCAGCAGTTTTGCGAGGGGTAATCAGCCCCAGCATTTT. Encoded protein: CASSFARGNQPQHF. The chain couples TRBV28 to TRBJ1-5; possibly TRBD1 for D (5 bases). Trimming took off 3 bases at V and 4 bases at J, with 10 bases between the two ends. The germline V gene has CDR1 MDHEN and CDR2 SYDVKM. This CDR3 is 14 amino acids long. Full variable domain (outside the CDR3, taken from reference TRBV28 and TRBJ1-5): DVKVTQSSRYLVKRTGEKVFLECVQDMDHENMFWYRQDPGLGLRLIYFSYDVKMKEKGDIPEGYSVSREKKERFSLILESASTNQTSMYLCASSFARGNQPQHFGDGTRLSIL.

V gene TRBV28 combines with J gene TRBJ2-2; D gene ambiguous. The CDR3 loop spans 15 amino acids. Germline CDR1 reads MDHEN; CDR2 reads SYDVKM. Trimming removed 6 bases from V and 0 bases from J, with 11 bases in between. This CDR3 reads CASSPLTPNTGELFF. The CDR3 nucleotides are TGTGCCAGCAGCCCCCTAACCCCGAACACCGGGGAGCTGTTTTTT.

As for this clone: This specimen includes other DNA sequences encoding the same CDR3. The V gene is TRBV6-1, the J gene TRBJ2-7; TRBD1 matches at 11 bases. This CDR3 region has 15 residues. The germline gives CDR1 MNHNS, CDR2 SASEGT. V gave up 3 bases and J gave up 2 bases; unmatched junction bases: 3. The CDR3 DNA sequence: TGTGCCAGCAGTGAGGGGACAGGGGGGCCCTACGAGCAGTACTTC. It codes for CASSEGTGGPYEQYF.

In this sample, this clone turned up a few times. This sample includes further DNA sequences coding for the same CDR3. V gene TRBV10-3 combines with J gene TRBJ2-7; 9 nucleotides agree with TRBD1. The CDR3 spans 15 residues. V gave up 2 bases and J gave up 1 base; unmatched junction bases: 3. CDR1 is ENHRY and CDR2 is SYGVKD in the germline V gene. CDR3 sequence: CAISEPGTGSYEQYF. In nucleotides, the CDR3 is TGTGCCATCAGTGAGCCCGGGACAGGGTCCTACGAGCAGTACTTC.

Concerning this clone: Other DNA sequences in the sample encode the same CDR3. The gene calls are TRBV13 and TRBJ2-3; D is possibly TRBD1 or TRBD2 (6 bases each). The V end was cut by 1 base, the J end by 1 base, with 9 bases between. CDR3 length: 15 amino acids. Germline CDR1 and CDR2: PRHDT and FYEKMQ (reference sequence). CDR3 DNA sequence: TGTGCCAGCAGCTTAGCAGGGGAGGGCACAGATACGCAGTATTTT. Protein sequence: CASSLAGEGTDTQYF.

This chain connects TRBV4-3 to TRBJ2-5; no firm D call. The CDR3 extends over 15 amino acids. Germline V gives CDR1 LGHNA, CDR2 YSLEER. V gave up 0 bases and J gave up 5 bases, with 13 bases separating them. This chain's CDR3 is CASSQDIEAWETQYF. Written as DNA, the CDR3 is TGCGCCAGCAGCCAAGATATCGAGGCCTGGGAGACCCAGTACTTC.

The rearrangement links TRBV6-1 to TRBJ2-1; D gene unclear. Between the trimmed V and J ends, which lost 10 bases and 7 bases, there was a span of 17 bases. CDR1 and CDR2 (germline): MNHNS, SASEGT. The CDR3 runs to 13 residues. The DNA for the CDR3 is TGTGCCACGCAAGGCAGGACGGAGAATGAGCAGTTCTTC. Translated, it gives CATQGRTENEQFF.

CDR3 loop: CASSLEPGGLINTGELFF. The CDR3 DNA is TGTGCCAGCAGCTTAGAGCCGGGGGGCCTGATAAACACCGGGGAGCTGTTTTTT. V is TRBV7-8 and J is TRBJ2-2; tentatively, D is TRBD2 (7 bases). The CDR3 is 18 residues long. Trimming took 1 base from V and 2 from J, leaving 17 bases between them. Germline assignment: CDR1 SGHVS and CDR2 FQNEAQ.

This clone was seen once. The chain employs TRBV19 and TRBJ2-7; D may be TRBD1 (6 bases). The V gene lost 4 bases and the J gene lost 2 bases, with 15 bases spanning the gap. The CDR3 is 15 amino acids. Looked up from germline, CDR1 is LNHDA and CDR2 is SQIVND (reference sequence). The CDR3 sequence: CASSSPDRPPYEQYF. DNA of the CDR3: TGTGCCAGTAGTAGCCCTGACAGGCCTCCCTACGAGCAGTACTTC.

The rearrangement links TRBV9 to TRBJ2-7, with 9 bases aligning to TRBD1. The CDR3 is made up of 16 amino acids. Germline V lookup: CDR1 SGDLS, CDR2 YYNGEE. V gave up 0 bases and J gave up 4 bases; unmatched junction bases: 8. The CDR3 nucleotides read TGTGCCAGCAGCGTAGCCGGGACAGGGAATATATACGAGCAGTACTTC. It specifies CASSVAGTGNIYEQYF.

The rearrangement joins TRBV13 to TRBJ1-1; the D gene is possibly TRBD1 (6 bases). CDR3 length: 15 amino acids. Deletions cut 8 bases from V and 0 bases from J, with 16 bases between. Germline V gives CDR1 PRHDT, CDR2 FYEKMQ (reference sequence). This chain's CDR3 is CASGPGTGMNTEAFF. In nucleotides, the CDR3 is TGTGCCAGCGGTCCAGGCACAGGGATGAACACTGAAGCTTTCTTT.

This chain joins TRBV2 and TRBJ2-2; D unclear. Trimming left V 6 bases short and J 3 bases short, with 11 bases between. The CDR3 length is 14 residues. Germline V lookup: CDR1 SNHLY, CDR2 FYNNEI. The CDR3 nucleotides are TGTGCCAGCAGCCCCGACTCCTACACCGGGGAGCTGTTTTTT. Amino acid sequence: CASSPDSYTGELFF.

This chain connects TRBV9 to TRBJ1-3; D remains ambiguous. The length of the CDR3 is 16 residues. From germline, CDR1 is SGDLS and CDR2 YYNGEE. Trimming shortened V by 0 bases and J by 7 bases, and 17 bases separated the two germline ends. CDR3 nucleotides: TGTGCCAGCAGCGTAGAATGGCCCATGACGGGGAACACCATATATTTT. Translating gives CASSVEWPMTGNTIYF.

CDR3 sequence: CASRGGDGYTF. DNA of the CDR3: TGTGCCAGCAGAGGGGGAGATGGCTACACCTTC. The chain uses TRBV11-2 and TRBJ1-2; D is possibly TRBD1 (6 bases). V lost 6 bases to trimming and J lost 6 bases, with 8 bases between them. CDR1 is SGHAT, CDR2 FQNNGV, per germline. The CDR3 runs to 11 residues.

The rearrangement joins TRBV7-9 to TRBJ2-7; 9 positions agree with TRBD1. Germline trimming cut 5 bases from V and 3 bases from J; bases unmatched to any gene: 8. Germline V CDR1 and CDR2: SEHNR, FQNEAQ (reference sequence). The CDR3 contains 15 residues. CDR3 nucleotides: TGTGCCAGCAGCGTTGGACAGGGGATCTACTACGAGCAGTACTTC. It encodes CASSVGQGIYYEQYF. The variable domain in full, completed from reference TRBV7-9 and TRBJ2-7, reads DTGVSQNPRHKITKRGQNVTFRCDPISEHNRLYWYRQTLGQGPEFLTYFQNEAQLEKSRLLSDRFSAERPKGSFSTLEIQRTEQGDSAMYLCASSVGQGIYYEQYFGPGTRLTVT.

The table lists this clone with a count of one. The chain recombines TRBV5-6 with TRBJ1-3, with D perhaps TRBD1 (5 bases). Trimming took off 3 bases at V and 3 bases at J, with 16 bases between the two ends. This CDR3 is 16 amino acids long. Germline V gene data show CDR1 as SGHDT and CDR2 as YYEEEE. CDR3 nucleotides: TGTGCCAGCAGCTGGGGGACGACCAATGTTGGAAACACCATATATTTT. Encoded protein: CASSWGTTNVGNTIYF.

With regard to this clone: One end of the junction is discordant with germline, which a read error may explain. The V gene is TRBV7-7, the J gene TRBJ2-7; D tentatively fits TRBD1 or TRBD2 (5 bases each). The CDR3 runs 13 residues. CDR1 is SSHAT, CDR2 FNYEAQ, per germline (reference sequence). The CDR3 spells CASSPGATYEQYF. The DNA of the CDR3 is TGTGCTAGCAGCCCCGGGGCCACTTACGAGCAGTACTTC.

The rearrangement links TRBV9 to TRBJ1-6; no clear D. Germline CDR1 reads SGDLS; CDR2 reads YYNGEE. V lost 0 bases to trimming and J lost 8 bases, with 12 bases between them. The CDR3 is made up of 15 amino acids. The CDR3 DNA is TGTGCCAGCAGCGTAGAAGGGTCCGGCTATTCACCCCTCCACTTT. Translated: CASSVEGSGYSPLHF.

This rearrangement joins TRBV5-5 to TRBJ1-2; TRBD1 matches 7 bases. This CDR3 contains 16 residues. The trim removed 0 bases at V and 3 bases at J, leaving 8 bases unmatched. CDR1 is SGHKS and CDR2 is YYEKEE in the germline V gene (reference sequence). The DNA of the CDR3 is TGTGCCAGCAGCTTGGCCGACGGAGGGGGCCACTATGGCTACACCTTC. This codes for CASSLADGGGHYGYTF.

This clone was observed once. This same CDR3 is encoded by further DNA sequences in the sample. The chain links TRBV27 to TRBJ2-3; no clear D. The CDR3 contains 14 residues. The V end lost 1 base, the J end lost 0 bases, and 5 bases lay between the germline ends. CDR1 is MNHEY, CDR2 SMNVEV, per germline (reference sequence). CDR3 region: CASSLYGSTDTQYF. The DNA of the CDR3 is TGTGCCAGCAGTTTATATGGAAGCACAGATACGCAGTATTTT.

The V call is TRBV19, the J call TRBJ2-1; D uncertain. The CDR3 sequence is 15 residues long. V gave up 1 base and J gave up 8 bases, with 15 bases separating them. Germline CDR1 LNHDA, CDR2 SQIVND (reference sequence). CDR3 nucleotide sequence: TGTGCCAGTAGTATAGGAGCCCCCCGGTCGGATGAGCAGTTCTTC. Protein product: CASSIGAPRSDEQFF.

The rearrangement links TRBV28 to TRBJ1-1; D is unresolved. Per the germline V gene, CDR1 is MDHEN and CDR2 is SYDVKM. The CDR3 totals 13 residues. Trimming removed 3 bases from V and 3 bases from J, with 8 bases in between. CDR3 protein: CASSLWVDTEAFF. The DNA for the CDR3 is TGTGCCAGCAGTTTGTGGGTGGACACTGAAGCTTTCTTT. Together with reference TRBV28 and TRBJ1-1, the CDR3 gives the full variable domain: DVKVTQSSRYLVKRTGEKVFLECVQDMDHENMFWYRQDPGLGLRLIYFSYDVKMKEKGDIPEGYSVSREKKERFSLILESASTNQTSMYLCASSLWVDTEAFFGQGTRLTVV.